This T cell receptor beta chain came from a study of blood T cell repertoires in COVID-19 (dated by TCRdb to the early 2020s). Study-wide context: Samples covering the acute and convalescent phases of COVID-19 were provided by collaborators in the United States, Italy and Spain. The prospective study material was composed of cDNA or gDNA derived from T cells, B-cell-depleted T cells, or PBMCs. The dataset comprised deeply sampled blood TCRbeta repertoires from subjects exposed to, actively infected with, or recovered from COVID-19. A freely available public database, intended as a resource for researchers studying the immune response to SARS-CoV-2, is where the repertoires were released. Samples came from the ongoing ImmuneRACE study (first 160 participants) plus 1,254 subjects from 6 global collaborators. Nearly every sample came with metadata listing a de-identified subject ID, COVID-19 status, age in years and sex. HLA class I and class II types, where available, came from metadata supplied by the sample provider rather than from assay-based typing.

On this clone itself: Its antigen remains undetermined. Nothing much larger sits one base from this clone, and base qualities are not available.

Including the terminal cysteine and phenylalanine, the CDR3 comprises 14 residues. Of the read, only the CDR3 DNA is kept; its 42 bases are in frame from base 1. Trimming removed 8 bases from V and 5 bases from J; the gene matches leave 8 bases unexplained. CDR1 MDHEN and CDR2 SYDVKM were looked up in the germline V gene. A second Seattle source provided samples from volunteer blood donors who had recovered from COVID-19. The collaborating institutions used their own protocols to collect whole blood in K2EDTA tubes. For TCRbeta analysis, collaborator samples were shipped as frozen whole blood, as isolated PBMCs, or as DNA extracted from either sample type. TCRbeta CDR3 regions were amplified from genomic DNA using the immunoSEQ Assay, a bias-controlled multiplex PCR. The original pipeline was this. Nucleated cell counts per sample were estimated from amplification of reference gene primers within the assay. To quantify the absolute abundance of each unique TCRbeta CDR3 rearrangement, sequence reads were collapsed and filtered. For each sample, productive Simpson clonality was calculated as the square root of Simpson's diversity index over productive rearrangements. TCRdb limited this immuneACCESS table to in-frame rearrangements with V and J called. A share of clones is missing; checked studies link under half to unresolved V genes, and the rest is unexplained. V and J calls and clone size are copied from that table; D and trimming were computed from the DNA. This sample is represented by about 150,000 clones; around 82% of them were singletons. Roughly 19% of the sample is in the top ten clones.

Paper-wide results and their limitations: The quantity of clinical and demographic metadata differed by source and by participant and was supplied without curation.

The receptor was derived from a woman aged 65 to 85 who had recovered from COVID-19. Sequencing used peripheral blood. The sequence joins TRBV28 to TRBJ2-3, and TRBD2 matches 9 of the central bases. The CDR3 corresponds to CASGGGGNQDTQYF. The bases are TGTGCCAGCGGCGGGGGGGGGAATCAAGATACGCAGTATTTT. With the rest looked up from the reference TRBV28 and TRBJ2-3 genes rather than sequenced, the full variable domain is DVKVTQSSRYLVKRTGEKVFLECVQDMDHENMFWYRQDPGLGLRLIYFSYDVKMKEKGDIPEGYSVSREKKERFSLILESASTNQTSMYLCASGGGGNQDTQYFGPGTRLTVL.